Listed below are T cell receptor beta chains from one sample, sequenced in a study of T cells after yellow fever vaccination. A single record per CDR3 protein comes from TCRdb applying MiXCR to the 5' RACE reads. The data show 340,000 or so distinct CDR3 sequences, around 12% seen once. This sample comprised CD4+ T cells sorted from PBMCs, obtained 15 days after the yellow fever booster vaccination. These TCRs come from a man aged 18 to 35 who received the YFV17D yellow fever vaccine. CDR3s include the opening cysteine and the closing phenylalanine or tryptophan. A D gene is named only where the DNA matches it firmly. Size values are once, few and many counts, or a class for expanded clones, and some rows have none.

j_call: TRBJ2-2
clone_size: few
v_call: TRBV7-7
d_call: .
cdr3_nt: TGTGCCAGCAGCCCGGAGCTCACCGGGGAGCTGTTTTTT
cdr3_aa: CASSPELTGELFF

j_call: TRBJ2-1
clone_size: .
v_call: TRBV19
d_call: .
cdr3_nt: TGTGCCAGTAGTATATGGTCTAGCGATGAGCAGTTCTTC
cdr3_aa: CASSIWSSDEQFF

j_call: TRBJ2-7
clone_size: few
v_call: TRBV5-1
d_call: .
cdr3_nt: TGCGCCAGCAGCTTGGGGGCAGGGCGCTACGAGCAGTACTTC
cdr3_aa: CASSLGAGRYEQYF

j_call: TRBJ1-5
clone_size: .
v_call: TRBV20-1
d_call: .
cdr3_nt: TGCAGTGCTAGAGAGCCGGGGGGCTTTCAGCCCCAGCATTTT
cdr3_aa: CSAREPGGFQPQHF

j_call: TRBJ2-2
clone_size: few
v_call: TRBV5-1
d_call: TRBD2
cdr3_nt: TGCGCCAGCAGCCAATCCGCACTAGCGGGGGGGCTGGGGGAGCTGTTTTTT
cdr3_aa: CASSQSALAGGLGELFF

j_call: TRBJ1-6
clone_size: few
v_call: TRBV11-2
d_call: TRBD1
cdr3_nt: TGTGCCAGCAGCTTAGCCGGGACAGTCTATAATTCACCCCTCCACTTT
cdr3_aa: CASSLAGTVYNSPLHF

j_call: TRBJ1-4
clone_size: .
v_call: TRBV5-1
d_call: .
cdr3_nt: TGCGCCAGCAGCTGGGCTACCGGGCCTACCACAGTGGAAAAACTGTTTTTT
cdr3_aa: CASSWATGPTTVEKLFF

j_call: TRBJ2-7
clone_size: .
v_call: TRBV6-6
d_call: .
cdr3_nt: TGTGCCAGCAGTACCGGGAACTACGAGCAGTACTTC
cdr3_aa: CASSTGNYEQYF

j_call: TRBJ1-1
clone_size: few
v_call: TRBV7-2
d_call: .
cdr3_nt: TGTGCCAGCAGCTTAGTGGGATTCGGGGGCACTGAAGCTTTCTTT
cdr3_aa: CASSLVGFGGTEAFF

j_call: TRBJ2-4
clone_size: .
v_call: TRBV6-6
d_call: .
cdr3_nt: TGTGCCAGCAGTTACATCCGGGTCTACTTC
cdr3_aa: CASSYIRVYF

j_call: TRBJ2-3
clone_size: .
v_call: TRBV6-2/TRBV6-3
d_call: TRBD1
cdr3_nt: TGTGCCAGCAGTTATGCGACAGGGTTCACAGATACGCAGTATTTT
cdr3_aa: CASSYATGFTDTQYF

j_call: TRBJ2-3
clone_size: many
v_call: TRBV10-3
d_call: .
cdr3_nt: TGTGCCATACGGCAGGGAGATACGCAGTATTTT
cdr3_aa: CAIRQGDTQYF

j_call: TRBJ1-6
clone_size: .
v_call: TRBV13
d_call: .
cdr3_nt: TGTGCCAGCAGCATAACGGGGGCCCTCCGGAGATCACCCCTCCACTTT
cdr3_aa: CASSITGALRRSPLHF

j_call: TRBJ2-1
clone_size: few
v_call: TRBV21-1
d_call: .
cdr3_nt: TGTGCCAGCAGCAAAGATAAGGGGTCGTCCTACAATGAGCAGTTCTTC
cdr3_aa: CASSKDKGSSYNEQFF

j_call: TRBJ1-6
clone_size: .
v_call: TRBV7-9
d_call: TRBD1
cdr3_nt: TGTGCCAGCAGCCTAGTAACAGGGGATTCACCCCTCCACTTT
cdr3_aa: CASSLVTGDSPLHF